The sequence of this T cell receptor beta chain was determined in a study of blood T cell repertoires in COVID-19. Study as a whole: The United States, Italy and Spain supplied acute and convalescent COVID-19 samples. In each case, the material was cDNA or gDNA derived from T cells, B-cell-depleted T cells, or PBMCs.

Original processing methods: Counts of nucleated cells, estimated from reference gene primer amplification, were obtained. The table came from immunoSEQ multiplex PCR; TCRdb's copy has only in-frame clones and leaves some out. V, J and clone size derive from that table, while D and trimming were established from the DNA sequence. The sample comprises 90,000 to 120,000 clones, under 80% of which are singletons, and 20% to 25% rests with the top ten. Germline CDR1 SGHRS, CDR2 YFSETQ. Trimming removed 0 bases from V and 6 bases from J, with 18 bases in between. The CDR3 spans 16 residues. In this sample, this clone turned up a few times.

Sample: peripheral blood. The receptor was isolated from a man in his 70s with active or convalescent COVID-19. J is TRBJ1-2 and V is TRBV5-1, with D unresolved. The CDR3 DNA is TGCGCCAGCAGCTTGGGACCCCAAAGAGAGGTCGATGGCTACACCTTC. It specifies CASSLGPQREVDGYTF.